What follows is one TCR beta chain and its context. Its matching antigen is unknown. Trimming shortened V by 0 bases and J by 0 bases, and 15 bases separated the two germline ends. Germline CDR1 SGHNT, CDR2 YYREEE (reference sequence). This CDR3 contains 17 residues. These data belong to a study of PD-L1 blockade in urothelial cancer. The overall study: Atezolizumab 1,200 mg was given intravenously every 3 weeks, starting 2014.

Here immunoSEQ multiplex PCR was the method, and the copy in TCRdb shows in-frame clones only, minus some. The sample holds about 45,000 clones, approximately 88% seen once. Study-wide results and limits: Blood clones associated with the tumor expanded more at 3 weeks in durable-benefit patients.

This TCR was sampled from an elderly man with urothelial cancer. The sample in question was PBMCs, obtained around atezolizumab (anti-PD-L1) treatment. The chain is built from TRBV5-4 and TRBJ1-1, with D possibly TRBD1 on 6 matching bases. CDR3 sequence reads: CASSLDRVGALNTEAFF. In DNA, the CDR3 is TGTGCCAGCAGCTTGGACAGGGTAGGGGCTCTGAACACTGAAGCTTTCTTT.